This is a list of T cell receptor beta chains from one sample in a study of T cell responses to AZD1222 COVID-19 vaccine. Some clones are missing from TCRdb's copy, which holds only in-frame ones; the method was immunoSEQ multiplex PCR. The sample has about 130,000 clones; around 90% are singletons. Sequencing was performed on peripheral blood, taken on day 0 of AZD1222 vaccination. These receptors originate from an adult in good health. Both conserved end residues are part of each CDR3. A D gene is named only where the DNA matches it firmly. Only some rows state a clone size, as once, few, many or a class for expanded clones.

d_call j_call clone_size v_call cdr3_nt cdr3_aa
NA TRBJ2-7 NA TRBV19 TGTGCCAGTAGTATGGAAGTTCGCCAGGGTCGATACGAGCAGTACTTC CASSMEVRQGRYEQYF
NA TRBJ2-2 NA TRBV9 TGTGCCAGCAGCGTAGCCACCGGGGAGCTGTTTTTT CASSVATGELFF
TRBD2 TRBJ2-5 NA TRBV7-9 TGTGCCAGCAGCAACGGGGGGACCCAAGAGACCCAGTACTTC CASSNGGTQETQYF
TRBD2 TRBJ2-3 NA TRBV3-1/TRBV3-2 TGTGCCAGCAGCCAAGATCTTTTGCGGGGGGCGGCAGATACGCAGTATTTT CASSQDLLRGAADTQYF
NA TRBJ1-6 NA TRBV5-1 TGCGCCAGCAGCTCCCAGGGGAGCTCCTATAATTCACCCCTCCACTTT CASSSQGSSYNSPLHF
NA TRBJ2-5 NA TRBV5-1 TGCGCCAGCGTCGGGGTACGGGAGACCCAGTACTTC CASVGVRETQYF
NA TRBJ2-1 NA TRBV11-2 TGTGCCAGCAGCTGGACGTGGGCAGACAATGAGCAGTTCTTC CASSWTWADNEQFF
NA TRBJ1-2 once TRBV11-1 TGTGCCAGCAGAGGGCCCGCTAACTATGGCTACACCTTC CASRGPANYGYTF
NA TRBJ1-2 NA TRBV7-2 TGTGCCAGCAGCCCCGGTCGTAGGGGCCAGGACTATGGCTACACCTTC CASSPGRRGQDYGYTF
NA TRBJ1-3 NA TRBV7-3 TGTGCCAGCAGCCTCGACAGTGGAAACACCATATATTTT CASSLDSGNTIYF
TRBD1 TRBJ2-2 NA TRBV7-2 TGTGCCAGCAGCTTCAGGCAGGGGGCTAACTCCGGGGAGCTGTTTTTT CASSFRQGANSGELFF